This TCR beta chain was recorded in a study of cytomegalovirus exposure and HLA in healthy donors. Study background: There were over 350 genotyped donors. Of these, 75% to 90% fell in the genetic ancestry cluster associated with self-reported Caucasian donors. Study-wide results and caveats: What TCR beta sequences reportedly achieved was accurate prediction of HLA-A and HLA-B alleles in most subjects. It was reportedly the case that the classifier diagnosed cytomegalovirus status with high specificity and sensitivity. The records held CMV serostatus as the only immune exposure information.

Both 60 Vbeta primers and 13 Jbeta primers went into the PCR. Sequencing used immunoSEQ multiplex PCR; TCRdb keeps in-frame clones, though not all of them. The sample yields some 150,000 clones, around 82% seen once. Germline V gene sequence: CDR1 SGHRS, CDR2 YFSETQ. The germline V and J ends were trimmed by 4 bases and 7 bases, with 18 bases remaining between them. The CDR3 is 14 residues long. In regard to this clone: Its antigen remains unknown.

This sequence originates from a man aged 45-65 years in good health and CMV-seropositive. The sequenced sample consisted of PBMCs. The J gene is TRBJ2-7, the V gene TRBV5-1; the D gene is possibly TRBD1 (6 bases). CDR3 amino acids: CASSKGTTVGEQYF. The CDR3 nucleotides read TGCGCCAGCAGCAAGGGGACAACTGTTGGGGAGCAGTACTTC.